The 30 T cell receptor beta chains given below trace back to one sample, sequenced in a study of T cells in Graves' hyperthyroidism and ophthalmopathy. From RNA transcripts, TCR beta CDR3 regions were amplified. Researchers ran a first-round RT-PCR on the TCR CDR3 using the HTBI primer set. TCRdb reprocessed the multiplex PCR reads via MiXCR and lists one record per CDR3 protein. The sample has approximately 520,000 distinct CDR3 sequences; around a quarter are singletons. The specimen sequenced was blood. These TCRs come from a woman aged 30 to 39 with Graves' ophthalmopathy.

Many counts were recorded for this clonotype. V and J are TRBV7-2 and TRBJ1-5; D remains ambiguous. The CDR3 is 15 residues long. CDR1 is SGHTA and CDR2 is FQGNSA in the germline V gene. V was pared by 1 base and J by 7 bases, with 14 bases between. The CDR3 DNA reads TGTGCCAGCAGCTTAGGGGCCGCCTCCGAGCAGCCCCAGCATTTT. Translating it yields CASSLGAASEQPQHF.

This clonotype showed up many times. The chain employs TRBV13 and TRBJ1-2; D is ambiguous. CDR3 size: 15 residues. The V gene lost 0 bases and the J gene lost 0 bases, with 8 bases spanning the gap. Germline-derived CDR1 and CDR2 are PRHDT and FYEKMQ (reference sequence). The CDR3 nucleotides are TGTGCCAGCAGCTTAGGGGTGATAGCTAACTATGGCTACACCTTC. It translates to CASSLGVIANYGYTF.

This clonotype came up many times. The gene calls are TRBV12-3 or TRBV12-4 and TRBJ2-7, with TRBD2 matching 9 bases. The CDR3 has 17 amino acids. Trimming cost V 4 bases and J 1 base; bases outside gene matches: 11. The CDR3: CASSYLLLAGESYEQYF. The DNA for the CDR3 is TGTGCCAGCAGTTACCTTCTCTTAGCGGGGGAATCCTACGAGCAGTACTTC.

Only a few counts were recorded for this clonotype. This may be a read error, as it is one base from a much larger clone. The chain joins TRBV6-5 to TRBJ1-2; D is unresolved. V shed 4 bases and J shed 2 bases, with 8 bases lying between them. The CDR3 is 13 amino acids. Germline values: CDR1 MNHEY, CDR2 SVGAGI. Here the CDR3 reads CASSFESNYGYTF. DNA of the CDR3: TGTGCCAGCAGTTTTGAGTCCAACTATGGCTACACCTTC.

This clonotype appeared many times. V is TRBV5-1 and J is TRBJ2-5; no clear D. CDR3 length: 12 residues. The germline V and J ends were trimmed by 2 bases and 2 bases, with 4 bases remaining between them. Germline CDR1 reads SGHRS; CDR2 reads YFSETQ. CDR3 nucleotide sequence: TGCGCCAGCAGCTTCGGGCAAGAGACCCAGTACTTC. Residues: CASSFGQETQYF.

J is TRBJ2-7 and V is TRBV12-3 or TRBV12-4, with D possibly TRBD2 on 6 matching bases. Between the trimmed V and J ends, which lost 2 bases and 3 bases, there was a span of 14 bases. The CDR3 is 15 amino acids. CDR3: CASSLTDYNYYEQYF. The CDR3 DNA follows: TGTGCCAGCAGTTTAACGGACTACAACTACTACGAGCAGTACTTC.

In this sample, this clonotype turned up many times. V and J are TRBV7-8 and TRBJ1-5, with D possibly matching TRBD1 (5 bases). The CDR3 runs 14 residues. Germline lookup yields CDR1 SGHVS and CDR2 FQNEAQ. Trimming removed 6 bases from V and 0 bases from J, with 9 bases in between. The CDR3 coding sequence is TGTGCCAGCAGGAAAAGGGGTAGCAATCAGCCCCAGCATTTT. Its protein is CASRKRGSNQPQHF.

This clonotype appeared many times. CDR3 loop: CASRGSGGPARTGELFF. In nucleotides, the CDR3 is TGCGCCAGCAGAGGTAGCGGGGGGCCCGCCAGAACCGGGGAGCTGTTTTTT. The chain couples TRBV10-2 to TRBJ2-2; TRBD2 matches 10 bases. Germline loops: CDR1 WSHSY, CDR2 SAAADI. J lost 5 bases, V lost 6 bases, and 12 bases had no gene match. CDR3 length: 17 amino acids.

This sequence joins TRBV7-3 and TRBJ2-2; D gene uncertain. Between the trimmed V and J ends, which lost 8 bases and 6 bases, there was a span of 13 bases. This CDR3 contains 13 residues. The germline V gene encodes CDR1 SGHTA and CDR2 FQGTGA. The CDR3 region has the DNA TGTGCCAGCTCCCACAGCAGCGCCGGGGAGCTGTTTTTT. Translated: CASSHSSAGELFF.

The table lists this clonotype with many counts. The chain has TRBV6-1 and TRBJ2-2; D gene unclear. Germline CDR1 MNHNS, CDR2 SASEGT. The CDR3 has 15 amino acids. V dropped 2 bases and J dropped 0 bases, with 7 bases sitting between them. CDR3 nucleotides: TGTGCCAGCAGTGAAATGGTAGCGAACACCGGGGAGCTGTTTTTT. It specifies CASSEMVANTGELFF.

In this sample, this clonotype turned up many times. The J gene is TRBJ1-2, the V gene TRBV6-1; the D gene is possibly TRBD1 (6 bases). The CDR3 is 13 residues long. V was pared by 2 bases and J by 8 bases, with 12 bases between. Germline CDR1 and CDR2: MNHNS and SASEGT. DNA of the CDR3: TGTGCCAGCAGTGAAAGCGGGGGCGGCGGCTACACCTTC. Amino acid sequence: CASSESGGGGYTF.

This clonotype was recorded at least ten times. V is TRBV6-5 and J is TRBJ2-2; 10 positions agree with TRBD2. Germline-derived CDR1 and CDR2 are MNHEY and SVGAGI. Trimming cost V 4 bases and J 4 bases; bases outside gene matches: 6. This CDR3 has 16 amino acids. The chain's CDR3 is CASSLTGTSVTGELFF. The CDR3 coding sequence is TGTGCCAGCAGTTTAACCGGGACTAGCGTCACCGGGGAGCTGTTTTTT.

This clonotype was counted ten times or more. The chain has TRBV20-1 and TRBJ2-7; D perhaps matches TRBD2 (5 bases). This CDR3 has 15 amino acids. Per germline, CDR1 DFQATT and CDR2 SNEGSKA (reference sequence). V was trimmed by 0 bases and J by 2 bases, leaving 14 bases between them. CDR3 nucleotides: TGCAGTGCTAGAGATTTGGGCGGGTCTACCTACGAGCAGTACTTC. This translates into CSARDLGGSTYEQYF.

This clonotype was found many times. The chain couples TRBV6-1 to TRBJ2-5; D not resolved. Germline V gene lookup returns CDR1 MNHNS and CDR2 SASEGT. The CDR3 runs to 14 residues. Trimming pared 5 bases from V and 6 bases from J, leaving 16 bases between. The CDR3 reads CASSNPHTGQTQYF. Written as DNA, the CDR3 is TGTGCCAGCAGTAATCCCCACACTGGTCAGACCCAGTACTTC.

This clonotype was counted ten times or more. The chain has TRBV5-1 and TRBJ1-1; D is uncertain. Germline V CDR1 and CDR2: SGHRS, YFSETQ. This CDR3 comprises 16 residues. V lost 0 bases and J lost 6, with 18 bases in between. The CDR3 sequence: CASSLARLGRGAEAFF. The CDR3 region has the DNA TGCGCCAGCAGCTTGGCCCGACTGGGCCGAGGCGCTGAAGCTTTCTTT.

In its sample, this clonotype was seen a few times. The CDR3 is CASSYRPFPSGGAGSTDTQYF. CDR3 bases: TGTGCCAGCAGTTACCGCCCGTTTCCTAGCGGGGGGGCCGGTAGCACAGATACGCAGTATTTT. The chain joins TRBV6-2 or TRBV6-3 to TRBJ2-3, with 12 bases lining up with TRBD2. Germline V gene lookup returns CDR1 MNHEY and CDR2 SVGEGT. The CDR3 is 21 residues long. J gave up 0 bases and V 2 bases, and 15 bases lay outside the gene matches.

V and J are TRBV28 and TRBJ1-5; no reliable D call. The CDR3 is made up of 13 amino acids. The V and J ends lost 6 bases and 5 bases respectively, with 11 bases between them. Germline V gene data show CDR1 as MDHEN and CDR2 as SYDVKM. The CDR3 region is CASSPGPHQPQHF. The CDR3 coding sequence is TGTGCCAGCAGCCCTGGACCCCATCAGCCCCAGCATTTT.

The chain joins TRBV6-5 to TRBJ1-5; TRBD1 matches at 7 bases. The junction had 8 bases not matched to a gene; V was cut back by 4 bases and J by 2 bases. This CDR3 has 16 residues. The V gene's germline CDR1 is MNHEY and CDR2 SVGAGI. The CDR3 sequence: CASSSHRGEGNQPQHF. The CDR3 coding sequence is TGTGCCAGCAGTTCCCACAGGGGTGAGGGCAATCAGCCCCAGCATTTT.

The rearrangement uses TRBV3-1 and TRBJ2-7; weak D call: TRBD1 (6 bases). Trimming took off 3 bases at V and 0 bases at J, with 12 bases between the two ends. The CDR3 is made up of 15 amino acids. CDR1 and CDR2 from the germline V gene are LGHDT and YNNKEL (reference sequence). The CDR3 reads CASSHTGRDSYEQYF. The CDR3 coding sequence is TGTGCCAGCAGCCACACAGGGAGAGACTCCTACGAGCAGTACTTC.

V is TRBV5-5 and J is TRBJ1-1; 7 bases line up with TRBD1. This CDR3 is 16 amino acids long. Germline lookup yields CDR1 SGHKS and CDR2 YYEKEE (reference sequence). With 3 bases clipped from V and 0 bases from J, the junction kept 8 bases outside the gene matches. The CDR3 here is CASSWGDRNMNTEAFF. The CDR3 nucleotides are TGTGCCAGCAGCTGGGGGGACAGAAACATGAACACTGAAGCTTTCTTT.

In its sample, this clonotype was seen many times. The chain employs TRBV11-2 and TRBJ1-2, with D hard to call. Germline-derived CDR1 and CDR2 are SGHAT and FQNNGV. The CDR3 is made up of 16 amino acids. V shed 1 base and J shed 4 bases, with 16 bases lying between them. CDR3 residues: CASSLVGQIPFYGYTF. The CDR3 coding sequence is TGTGCCAGCAGCTTAGTAGGCCAAATCCCGTTCTATGGCTACACCTTC.

This clonotype showed up many times. The chain has TRBV9 and TRBJ2-7; 7 positions match TRBD2. CDR3 length: 15 amino acids. Looked up from germline, CDR1 is SGDLS and CDR2 is YYNGEE. Germline trimming cut 0 bases from V and 0 bases from J; bases unmatched to any gene: 3. CDR3 coding DNA: TGTGCCAGCAGCGTAGAGGGCGGGAGCTCCTACGAGCAGTACTTC. As protein: CASSVEGGSSYEQYF. The full variable domain, completed using reference TRBV9 and TRBJ2-7, is DSGVTQTPKHLITATGQRVTLRCSPRSGDLSVYWYQQSLDQGLQFLIQYYNGEERAKGNILERFSAQQFPDLHSELNLSSLELGDSALYFCASSVEGGSSYEQYFGPGTRLTVT.

At least ten counts were recorded for this clonotype. The chain is built from TRBV12-3 or TRBV12-4 and TRBJ1-1; 9 bases line up with TRBD1. V dropped 5 bases and J dropped 5; count of bases not matched to a gene: 6. This CDR3 has 14 residues. The CDR3: CASSPWTGATEAFF. In DNA, the CDR3 is TGTGCCAGCAGTCCCTGGACAGGGGCGACTGAAGCTTTCTTT.

The chain joins TRBV20-1 to TRBJ1-5; 10 bases agree with TRBD1. This CDR3 contains 20 residues. Germline trimming cut 0 bases from V and 2 bases from J; bases unmatched to any gene: 16. The germline V gene encodes CDR1 DFQATT and CDR2 SNEGSKA (reference sequence). CDR3 in DNA: TGCAGTGCTAGAGATGAACGCTGGGACAGGGGCATTGTGGGCAATCAGCCCCAGCATTTT. Encoded protein: CSARDERWDRGIVGNQPQHF.

This clonotype was counted many times. This sequence joins TRBV6-6 and TRBJ1-1; no definite D call. The ends were cut back, 0 bases at V and 0 bases at J, with 20 bases in the middle. CDR1 and CDR2 from the germline V gene are MNHNY and SVGAGI (reference sequence). The CDR3 length is 19 residues. CDR3 sequence reads: CASSYSIEGTSHMNTEAFF. The CDR3 DNA sequence: TGTGCCAGCAGTTACTCGATCGAGGGCACCAGCCATATGAACACTGAAGCTTTCTTT.

At least ten counts were recorded for this clonotype. This chain links TRBV3-1 with TRBJ1-2; no reliable D call. The length of the CDR3 is 14 residues. Trimming left V 0 bases short and J 4 bases short, with 9 bases between. The germline CDR1 and CDR2 sequences are LGHDT and YNNKEL (reference sequence). The CDR3 region is CASSQEAAPYGYTF. CDR3 bases: TGTGCCAGCAGCCAAGAAGCGGCGCCCTATGGCTACACCTTC.

Comment on this clonotype: Its ends do not fully match the called genes, so a read error is possible. The chain uses TRBV7-9 and TRBJ1-1; no clear D gene. Germline V lookup: CDR1 SEHNR, CDR2 FQNEAQ (reference sequence). This CDR3 spans 13 amino acids. Here the CDR3 DNA reads TGTGTCAGCAGCTTCGTCGGGAACACTGAAGCTTTCTTT. Translated, it gives CVSSFVGNTEAFF.

This clonotype was counted many times. The V gene is TRBV19, the J gene TRBJ1-2; 8 bases line up with TRBD1. V dropped 6 bases and J dropped 9; count of bases not matched to a gene: 9. This CDR3 is built from 13 residues. Per germline, CDR1 LNHDA and CDR2 SQIVND (reference sequence). The DNA for the CDR3 is TGTGCCAGTAGGGGACAGGACAGGGCAAGCTACACCTTC. Amino acids: CASRGQDRASYTF.

CDR3 bases: TGTGCCAGCTCACCCACGGGGGCGACGGGTTCACCCCTCCACTTT. It is translated as CASSPTGATGSPLHF. The V call is TRBV18, the J call TRBJ1-6, with a possible D match to TRBD1 (6 bases). Trimming removed 3 bases at V and 9 bases at J, with 15 bases between. The CDR3 runs 15 residues. Germline lookup yields CDR1 KGHSH and CDR2 LQKENI. Supplemented by reference TRBV18 and TRBJ1-6, the full variable domain reads NAGVMQNPRHLVRRRGQEARLRCSPMKGHSHVYWYRQLPEEGLKFMVYLQKENIIDESGMPKERFSAEFPKEGPSILRIQQVVRGDSAAYFCASSPTGATGSPLHFGNGTRLTVT.

The CDR3, as DNA: TGTGCCAGCAGCCAAGATGATGGACTAGCGGCTTCCGAGCAGTACTTC. It codes for CASSQDDGLAASEQYF. This sequence joins TRBV4-2 and TRBJ2-7, with 10 nucleotides matching TRBD2. The CDR3 has 16 amino acids. J lost 6 bases, V lost 0 bases, and 8 bases had no gene match. CDR1 and CDR2 (germline): LGHNA, YNFKEQ.